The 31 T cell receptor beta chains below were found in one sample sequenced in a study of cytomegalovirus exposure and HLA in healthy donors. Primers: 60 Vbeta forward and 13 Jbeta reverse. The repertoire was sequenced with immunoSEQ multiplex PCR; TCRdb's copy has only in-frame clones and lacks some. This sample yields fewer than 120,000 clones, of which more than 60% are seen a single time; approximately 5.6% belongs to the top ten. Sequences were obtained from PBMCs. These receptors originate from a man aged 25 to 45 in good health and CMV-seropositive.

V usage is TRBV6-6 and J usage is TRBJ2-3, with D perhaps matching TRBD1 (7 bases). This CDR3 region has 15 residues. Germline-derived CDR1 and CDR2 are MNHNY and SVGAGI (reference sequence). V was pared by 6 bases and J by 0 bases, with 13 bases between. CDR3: CASRSTGTSTDTQYF. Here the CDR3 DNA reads TGTGCCAGCAGATCGACAGGGACTAGCACAGATACGCAGTATTTT.

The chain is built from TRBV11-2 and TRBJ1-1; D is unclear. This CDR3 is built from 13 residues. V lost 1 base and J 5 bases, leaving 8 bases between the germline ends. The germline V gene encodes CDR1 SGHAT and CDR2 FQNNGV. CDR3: CASSLVRGTEAFF. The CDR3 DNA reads TGTGCCAGCAGCTTAGTTCGGGGAACTGAAGCTTTCTTT.

DNA of the CDR3: TGTGCCAGCAGCCGAGCCTTCGGGACAGGGTATTTCTTT. Translating it yields CASSRAFGTGYFF. V gene TRBV14 combines with J gene TRBJ1-1, with 9 bases matching TRBD1. Germline V gene data show CDR1 as SGHDN and CDR2 as FVKESK. CDR3 length equals 13 residues. Trimming took 4 bases from V and 13 from J; bases not matched to a gene: 10.

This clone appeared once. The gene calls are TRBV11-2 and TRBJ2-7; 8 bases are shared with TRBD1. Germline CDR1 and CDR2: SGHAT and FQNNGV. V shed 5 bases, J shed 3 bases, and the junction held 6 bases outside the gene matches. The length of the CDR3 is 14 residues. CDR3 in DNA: TGTGCCAGCAGCCTCGGGACAGGCGTCTACGAGCAGTACTTC. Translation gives CASSLGTGVYEQYF.

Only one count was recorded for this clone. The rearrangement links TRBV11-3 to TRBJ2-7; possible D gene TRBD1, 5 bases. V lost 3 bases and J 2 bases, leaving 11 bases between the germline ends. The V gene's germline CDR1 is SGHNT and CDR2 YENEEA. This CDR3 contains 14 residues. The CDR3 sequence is CASSLGRDAYEQYF. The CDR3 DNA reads TGTGCCAGCAGCTTGGGCAGGGATGCCTACGAGCAGTACTTC.

This CDR3 is CASSPGQGASGELFF. The CDR3 nucleotides read TGTGCCAGCAGCCCGGGACAGGGGGCCTCCGGGGAGCTGTTTTTT. This chain connects TRBV7-6 to TRBJ2-2; TRBD1 aligns across 12 bases. V shed 5 bases, J shed 6 bases, and the junction held 4 bases outside the gene matches. Germline CDR1 and CDR2: SGHVS and FNYEAQ. The CDR3 length is 15 residues. Looking up the rest from reference TRBV7-6 and TRBJ2-2 gives the full variable domain: GAGVSQSPRYKVTKRGQDVALRCDPISGHVSLYWYRQALGQGPEFLTYFNYEAQQDKSGLPNDRFSAERPEGSISTLTIQRTEQRDSAMYRCASSPGQGASGELFFGEGSRLTVL.

The CDR3, as DNA: TGTGCCAGCAGTTACGGCCAAGAACATAGCAATCAGCCCCAGCATTTT. Residues: CASSYGQEHSNQPQHF. The chain uses TRBV6-6 and TRBJ1-5; unclear D gene. Germline CDR1 and CDR2: MNHNY and SVGAGI (reference sequence). The V end lost 2 bases, the J end lost 0 bases, and 11 bases lay between the germline ends. The CDR3 is made up of 16 amino acids.

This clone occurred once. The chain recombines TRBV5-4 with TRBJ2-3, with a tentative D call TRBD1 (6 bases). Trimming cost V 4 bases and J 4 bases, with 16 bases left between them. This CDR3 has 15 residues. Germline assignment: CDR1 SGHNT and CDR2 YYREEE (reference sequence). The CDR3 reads CASSKDGGLSDTQYF. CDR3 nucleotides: TGTGCCAGCAGCAAGGATGGGGGCCTCTCAGATACGCAGTATTTT.

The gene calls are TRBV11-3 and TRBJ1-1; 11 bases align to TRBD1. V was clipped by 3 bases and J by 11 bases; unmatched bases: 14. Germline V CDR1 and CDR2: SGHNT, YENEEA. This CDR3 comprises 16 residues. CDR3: CASSFPGQGGVRDAFF. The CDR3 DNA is TGTGCCAGCAGCTTCCCGGGACAGGGGGGGGTAAGGGATGCTTTCTTT.

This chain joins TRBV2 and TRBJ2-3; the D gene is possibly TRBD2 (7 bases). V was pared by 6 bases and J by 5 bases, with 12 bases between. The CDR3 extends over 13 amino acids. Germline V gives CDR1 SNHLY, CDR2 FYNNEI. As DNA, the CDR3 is TGTGCCAGCAGCGGGGGGCAGGGAGATACGCAGTATTTT. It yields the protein CASSGGQGDTQYF.

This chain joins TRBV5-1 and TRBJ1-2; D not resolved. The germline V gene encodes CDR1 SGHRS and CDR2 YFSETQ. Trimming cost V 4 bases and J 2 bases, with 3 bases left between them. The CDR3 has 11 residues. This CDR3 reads CASSENYGYTF. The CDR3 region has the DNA TGCGCCAGCAGCGAGAACTATGGCTACACCTTC.

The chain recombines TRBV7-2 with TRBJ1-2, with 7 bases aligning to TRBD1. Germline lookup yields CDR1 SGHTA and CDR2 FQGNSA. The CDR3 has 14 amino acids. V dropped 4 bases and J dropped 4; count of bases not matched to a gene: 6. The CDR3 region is CASSSQGFGYGYTF. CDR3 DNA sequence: TGTGCCAGCAGCTCACAGGGGTTCGGCTATGGCTACACCTTC.

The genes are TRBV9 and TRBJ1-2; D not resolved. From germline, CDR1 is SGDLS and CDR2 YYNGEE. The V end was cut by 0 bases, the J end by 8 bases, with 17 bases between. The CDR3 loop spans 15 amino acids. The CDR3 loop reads CASSVVPGMFVGYTF. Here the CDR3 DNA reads TGTGCCAGCAGCGTAGTGCCGGGTATGTTCGTAGGCTACACCTTC.

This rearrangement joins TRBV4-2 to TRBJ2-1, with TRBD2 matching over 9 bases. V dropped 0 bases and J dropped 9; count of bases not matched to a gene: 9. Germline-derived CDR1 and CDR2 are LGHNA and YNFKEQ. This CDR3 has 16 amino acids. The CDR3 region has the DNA TGTGCCAGCAGCCAAGAGGGCCAGCGGGGGGCCGGTGAGCAGTTCTTC. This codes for CASSQEGQRGAGEQFF.

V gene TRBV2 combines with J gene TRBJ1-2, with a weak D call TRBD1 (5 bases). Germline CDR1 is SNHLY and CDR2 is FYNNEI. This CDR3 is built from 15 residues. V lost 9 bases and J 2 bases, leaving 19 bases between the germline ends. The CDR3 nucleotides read TGTGCCAGAGAGCCCACCGGCAGGGCGAACTATGGCTACACCTTC. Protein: CAREPTGRANYGYTF. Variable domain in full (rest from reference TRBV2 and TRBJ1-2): EPEVTQTPSHQVTQMGQEVILRCVPISNHLYFYWYRQILGQKVEFLVSFYNNEISEKSEIFDDQFSVERPDGSNFTLKIRSTKLEDSAMYFCAREPTGRANYGYTFGSGTRLTVV.

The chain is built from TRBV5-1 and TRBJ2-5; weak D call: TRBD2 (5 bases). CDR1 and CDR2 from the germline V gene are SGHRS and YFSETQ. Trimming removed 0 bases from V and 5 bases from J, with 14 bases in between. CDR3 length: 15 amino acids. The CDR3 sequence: CASSLGGKLWETQYF. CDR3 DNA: TGCGCCAGCAGCTTGGGAGGGAAACTCTGGGAGACCCAGTACTTC.

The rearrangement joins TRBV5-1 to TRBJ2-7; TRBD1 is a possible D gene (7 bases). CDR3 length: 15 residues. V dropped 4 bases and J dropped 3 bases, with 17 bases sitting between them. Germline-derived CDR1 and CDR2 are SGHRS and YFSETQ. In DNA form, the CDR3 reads TGCGCCAGCAGCCTAGCGACAGGGCTAAACTACGAGCAGTACTTC. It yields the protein CASSLATGLNYEQYF. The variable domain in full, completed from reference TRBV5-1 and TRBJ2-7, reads KAGVTQTPRYLIKTRGQQVTLSCSPISGHRSVSWYQQTPGQGLQFLFEYFSETQRNKGNFPGRFSGRQFSNSRSEMNVSTLELGDSALYLCASSLATGLNYEQYFGPGTRLTVT.

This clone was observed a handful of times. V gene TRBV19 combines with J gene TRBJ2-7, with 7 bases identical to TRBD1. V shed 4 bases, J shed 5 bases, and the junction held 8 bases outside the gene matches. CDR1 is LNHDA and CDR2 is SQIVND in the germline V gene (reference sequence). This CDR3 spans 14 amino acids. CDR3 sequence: CASSTTGTADEQYF. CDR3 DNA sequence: TGTGCCAGTAGTACCACCGGGACAGCGGACGAGCAGTACTTC.

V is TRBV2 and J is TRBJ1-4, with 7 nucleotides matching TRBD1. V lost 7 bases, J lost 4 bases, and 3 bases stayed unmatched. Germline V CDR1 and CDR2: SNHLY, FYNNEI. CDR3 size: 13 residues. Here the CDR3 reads CASTGQINEKLFF. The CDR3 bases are TGTGCCAGCACGGGACAGATTAATGAAAAACTGTTTTTT. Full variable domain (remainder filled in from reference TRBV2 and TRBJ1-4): EPEVTQTPSHQVTQMGQEVILRCVPISNHLYFYWYRQILGQKVEFLVSFYNNEISEKSEIFDDQFSVERPDGSNFTLKIRSTKLEDSAMYFCASTGQINEKLFFGSGTQLSVL.

As DNA, the CDR3 is TGTGCCAGCGTTACCGGGACAGCTGTGAGCCAGCATTTT. Translation gives CASVTGTAVSQHF. This chain connects TRBV28 to TRBJ1-5; 7 nucleotides agree with TRBD1. V shed 8 bases and J 12 bases; nucleotides not matched to a gene: 13. The CDR3 length is 13 residues. Germline V CDR1 and CDR2: MDHEN, SYDVKM.

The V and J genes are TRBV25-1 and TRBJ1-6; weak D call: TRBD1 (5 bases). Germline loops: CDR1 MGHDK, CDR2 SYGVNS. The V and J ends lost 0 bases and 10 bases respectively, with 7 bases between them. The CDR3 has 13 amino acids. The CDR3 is CASSEYQGSPLHF. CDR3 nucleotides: TGTGCCAGCAGTGAATATCAGGGATCACCCCTCCACTTT.

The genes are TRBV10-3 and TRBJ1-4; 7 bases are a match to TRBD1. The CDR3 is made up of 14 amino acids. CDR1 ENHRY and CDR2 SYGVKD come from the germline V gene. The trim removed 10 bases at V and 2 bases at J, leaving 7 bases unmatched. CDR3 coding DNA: TGTGCCACCCAGGGGGTTGGGACTAATGAAAAACTGTTTTTT. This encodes CATQGVGTNEKLFF.

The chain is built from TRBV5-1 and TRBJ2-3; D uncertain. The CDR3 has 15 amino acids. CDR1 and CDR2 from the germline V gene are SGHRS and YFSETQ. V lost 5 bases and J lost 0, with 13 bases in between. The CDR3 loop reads CASRKRPSSTDTQYF. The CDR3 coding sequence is TGCGCCAGCAGGAAGAGACCTAGTAGCACAGATACGCAGTATTTT.

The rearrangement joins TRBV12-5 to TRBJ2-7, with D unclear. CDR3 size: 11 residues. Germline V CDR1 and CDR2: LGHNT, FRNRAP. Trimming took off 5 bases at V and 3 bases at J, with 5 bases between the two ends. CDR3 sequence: CASGPSYEQYF. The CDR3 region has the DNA TGTGCTAGTGGTCCGAGCTACGAGCAGTACTTC. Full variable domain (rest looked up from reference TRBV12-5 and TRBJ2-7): DARVTQTPRHKVTEMGQEVTMRCQPILGHNTVFWYRQTMMQGLELLAYFRNRAPLDDSGMPKDRFSAEMPDATLATLKIQPSEPRDSAVYFCASGPSYEQYFGPGTRLTVT.

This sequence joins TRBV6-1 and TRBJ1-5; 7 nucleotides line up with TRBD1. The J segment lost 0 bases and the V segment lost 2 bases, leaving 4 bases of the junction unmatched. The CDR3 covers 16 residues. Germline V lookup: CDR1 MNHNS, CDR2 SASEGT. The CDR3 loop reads CASSEQGEYSNQPQHF. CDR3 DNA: TGTGCCAGCAGTGAACAGGGGGAGTATAGCAATCAGCCCCAGCATTTT.

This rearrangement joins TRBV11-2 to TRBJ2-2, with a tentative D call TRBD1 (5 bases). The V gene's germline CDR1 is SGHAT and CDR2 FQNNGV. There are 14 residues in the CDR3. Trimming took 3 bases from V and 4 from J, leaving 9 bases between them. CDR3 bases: TGTGCCAGCAGCTTGGACAAGATCACCGGGGAGCTGTTTTTT. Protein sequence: CASSLDKITGELFF. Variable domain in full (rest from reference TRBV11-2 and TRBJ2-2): EAGVAQSPRYKIIEKRQSVAFWCNPISGHATLYWYQQILGQGPKLLIQFQNNGVVDDSQLPKDRFSAERLKGVDSTLKIQPAKLEDSAVYLCASSLDKITGELFFGEGSRLTVL.

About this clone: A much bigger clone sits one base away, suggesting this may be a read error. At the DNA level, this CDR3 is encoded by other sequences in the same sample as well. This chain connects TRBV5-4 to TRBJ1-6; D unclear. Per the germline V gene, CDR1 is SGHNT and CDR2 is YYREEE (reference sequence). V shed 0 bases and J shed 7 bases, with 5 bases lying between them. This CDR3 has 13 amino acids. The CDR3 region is CASSLAGNSPLHF. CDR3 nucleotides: TGTGCCAGCAGCTTGGCAGGAAATTCACCCCTCCACTTT.

The CDR3 loop reads CASSWPGTGAYEQFF. In DNA, the CDR3 is TGTGCCAGCAGCTGGCCCGGGACAGGGGCCTACGAGCAGTTCTTC. The chain couples TRBV7-2 to TRBJ2-1; the match to TRBD1 covers 10 bases. Germline lookup yields CDR1 SGHTA and CDR2 FQGNSA. V trimming: 4 bases; J trimming: 10 bases; junction bases outside the gene matches: 10. CDR3 length: 15 residues.

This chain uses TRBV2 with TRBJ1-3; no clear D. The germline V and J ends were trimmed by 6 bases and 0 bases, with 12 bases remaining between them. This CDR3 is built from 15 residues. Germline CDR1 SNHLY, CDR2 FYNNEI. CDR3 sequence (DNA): TGTGCCAGCAGAGAAAACTTTCACTCTGGAAACACCATATATTTT. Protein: CASRENFHSGNTIYF.

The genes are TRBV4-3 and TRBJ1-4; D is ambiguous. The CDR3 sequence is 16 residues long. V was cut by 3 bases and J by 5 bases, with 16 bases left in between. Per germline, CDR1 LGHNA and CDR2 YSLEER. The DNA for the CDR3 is TGCGCCAGCAGCCAGGATAGAGGGAACTTCAATGAAAAACTGTTTTTT. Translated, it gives CASSQDRGNFNEKLFF.

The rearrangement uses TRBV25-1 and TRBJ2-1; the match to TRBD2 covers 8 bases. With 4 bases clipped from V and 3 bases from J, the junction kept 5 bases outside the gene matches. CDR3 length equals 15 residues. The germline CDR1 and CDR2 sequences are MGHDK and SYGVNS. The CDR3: CASSVSGGDYNEQFF. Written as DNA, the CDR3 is TGTGCCAGCAGTGTTTCGGGGGGGGACTACAATGAGCAGTTCTTC.